This T cell receptor beta chain derives from a study of OX40 agonist ivuxolimab in advanced cancers. Study in general: Treatment received earlier with anti-PD-1, anti-PD-L1 or anti-CTLA-4 agents was allowed, and over 30% had some. Points from the study as a whole: Averaging showed that CD8+ T cells had more expanded clones than CD4+ did. CD4+ and CD8+ T cells in blood underwent clonal expansion by week 6 at 0.1 to 3.0 mg/kg.

Samples were taken at baseline and on day 1 of cycles 4 and 7. Germline V gene sequence: CDR1 SEHNR, CDR2 FQNEAQ (reference sequence). Trimming removed 3 bases at V and 1 base at J, with 15 bases between. The CDR3 is made up of 16 amino acids. Here immunoSEQ multiplex PCR was the method, and the copy in TCRdb shows in-frame clones only, minus some. The data hold tens of thousands of clones, with roughly 84% observed a single time. Points on this clone: Antigen specificity is unknown.

This chain joins TRBV7-9 and TRBJ2-5, with D possibly being TRBD1 (6 bases). This sample comprised CD4+ or CD8+ T cells sorted from blood, obtained in a trial of the OX40 agonist ivuxolimab. This TCR came from an adult with an advanced solid tumor such as melanoma, head and neck, liver or kidney cancer. CDR3 nucleotide sequence: TGTGCCAGCAGCTTTCTAGGGGGAGAGAGCCAAGAGACCCAGTACTTC. It yields the protein CASSFLGGESQETQYF.